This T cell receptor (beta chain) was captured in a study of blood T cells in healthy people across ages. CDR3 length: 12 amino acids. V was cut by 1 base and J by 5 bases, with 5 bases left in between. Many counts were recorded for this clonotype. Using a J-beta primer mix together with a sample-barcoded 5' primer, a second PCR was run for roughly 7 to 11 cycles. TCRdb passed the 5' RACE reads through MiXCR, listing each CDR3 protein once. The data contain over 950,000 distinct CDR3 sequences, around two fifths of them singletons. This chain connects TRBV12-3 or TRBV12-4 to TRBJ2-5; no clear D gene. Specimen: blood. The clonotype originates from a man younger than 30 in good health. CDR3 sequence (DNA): TGTGCCAGCAGTTTAGGGTGGGAGACCCAGTACTTC. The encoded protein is CASSLGWETQYF.